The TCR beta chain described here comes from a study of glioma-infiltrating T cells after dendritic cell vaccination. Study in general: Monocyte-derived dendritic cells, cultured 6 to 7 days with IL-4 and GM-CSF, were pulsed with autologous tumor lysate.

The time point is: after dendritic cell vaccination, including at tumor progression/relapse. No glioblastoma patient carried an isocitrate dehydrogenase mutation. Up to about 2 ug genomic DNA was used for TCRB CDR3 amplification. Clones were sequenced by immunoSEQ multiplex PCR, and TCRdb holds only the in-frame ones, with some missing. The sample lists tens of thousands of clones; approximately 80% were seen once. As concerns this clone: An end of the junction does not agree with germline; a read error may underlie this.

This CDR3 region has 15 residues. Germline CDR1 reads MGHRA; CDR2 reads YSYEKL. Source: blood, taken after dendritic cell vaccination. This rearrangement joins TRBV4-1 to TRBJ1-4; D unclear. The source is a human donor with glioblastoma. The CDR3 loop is CASSRAPDSNGKLFF. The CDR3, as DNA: TGCGCCAGCAGCCGAGCCCCGGACTCAAATGGAAAACTGTTTTTT.